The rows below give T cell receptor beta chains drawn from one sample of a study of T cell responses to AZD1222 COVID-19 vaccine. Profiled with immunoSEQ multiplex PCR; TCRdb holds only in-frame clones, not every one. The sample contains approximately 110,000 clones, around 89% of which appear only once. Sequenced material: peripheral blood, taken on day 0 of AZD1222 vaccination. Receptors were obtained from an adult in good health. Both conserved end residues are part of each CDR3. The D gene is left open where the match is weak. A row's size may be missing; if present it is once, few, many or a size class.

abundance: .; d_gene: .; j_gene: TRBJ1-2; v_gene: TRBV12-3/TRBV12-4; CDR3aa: CASTPGRPYGYTF; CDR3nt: TGTGCCAGCACCCCGGGACGCCCCTATGGCTACACCTTC
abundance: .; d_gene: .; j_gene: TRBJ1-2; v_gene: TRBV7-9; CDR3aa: CASSVGGRYGYTF; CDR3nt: TGTGCCAGCAGCGTAGGGGGTCGCTATGGCTACACCTTC
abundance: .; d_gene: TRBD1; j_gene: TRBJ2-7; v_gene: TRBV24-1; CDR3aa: CATSDTRDSYEQYF; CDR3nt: TGTGCCACCAGTGATACCCGGGACAGCTACGAGCAGTACTTC
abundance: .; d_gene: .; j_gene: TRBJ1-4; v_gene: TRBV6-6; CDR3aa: CASSITGEKLFF; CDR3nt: TGTGCCAGCAGTATAACGGGCGAAAAACTGTTTTTT
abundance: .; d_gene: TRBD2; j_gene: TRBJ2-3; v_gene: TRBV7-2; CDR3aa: CASSPSGGSTDTQYF; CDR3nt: TGTGCCAGCAGTCCTAGCGGTGGGAGCACAGATACGCAGTATTTT
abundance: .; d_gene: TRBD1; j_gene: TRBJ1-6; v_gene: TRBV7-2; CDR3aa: CASSLDRGADSPLHF; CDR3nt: TGTGCCAGCAGCTTAGACAGGGGAGCGGATTCACCCCTCCACTTT
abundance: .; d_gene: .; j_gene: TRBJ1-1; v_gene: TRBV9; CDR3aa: CASSVAMQFTEAFF; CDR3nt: TGTGCCAGCAGCGTAGCTATGCAATTCACTGAAGCTTTCTTT
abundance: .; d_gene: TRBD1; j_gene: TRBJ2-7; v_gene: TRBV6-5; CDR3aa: CASRRGTGSSYEQYF; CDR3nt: TGTGCCAGCAGACGTGGGACAGGGAGCTCCTACGAGCAGTACTTC
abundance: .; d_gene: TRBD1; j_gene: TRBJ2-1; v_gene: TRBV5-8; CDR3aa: CASSLRGQGLNEQFF; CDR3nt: TGTGCCAGCAGCTTGAGAGGACAGGGCCTCAATGAGCAGTTCTTC
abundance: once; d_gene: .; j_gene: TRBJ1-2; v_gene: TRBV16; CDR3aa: CASSQFGGRGGYTF; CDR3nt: TGTGCCAGCAGCCAATTCGGGGGACGAGGTGGCTACACCTTC
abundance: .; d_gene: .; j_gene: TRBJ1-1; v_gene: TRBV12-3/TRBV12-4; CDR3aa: CASRSRTEAFF; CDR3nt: TGTGCCAGCAGAAGTCGCACTGAAGCTTTCTTT
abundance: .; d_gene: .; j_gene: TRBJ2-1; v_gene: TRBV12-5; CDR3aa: CASVGRDISYNEQFF; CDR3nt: TGTGCTAGTGTGGGTAGGGACATTTCCTACAATGAGCAGTTCTTC
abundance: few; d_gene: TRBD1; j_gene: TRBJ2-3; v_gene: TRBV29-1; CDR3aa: CSVEKLGTGGADTQYF; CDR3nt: TGCAGCGTTGAAAAGTTGGGGACAGGGGGCGCAGATACGCAGTATTTT
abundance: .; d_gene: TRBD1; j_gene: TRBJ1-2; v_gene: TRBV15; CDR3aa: CATSGGQGGYGYTF; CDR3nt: TGTGCCACCAGCGGAGGACAGGGCGGCTATGGCTACACCTTC
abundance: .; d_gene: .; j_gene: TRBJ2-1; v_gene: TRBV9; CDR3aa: CASSVQPGLLYNEQFF; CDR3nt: TGTGCCAGCAGCGTACAACCGGGACTCCTTTACAATGAGCAGTTCTTC
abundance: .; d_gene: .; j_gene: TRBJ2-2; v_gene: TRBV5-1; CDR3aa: CASSLGENTGELFF; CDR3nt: TGCGCCAGCAGCTTGGGGGAGAACACCGGGGAGCTGTTTTTT